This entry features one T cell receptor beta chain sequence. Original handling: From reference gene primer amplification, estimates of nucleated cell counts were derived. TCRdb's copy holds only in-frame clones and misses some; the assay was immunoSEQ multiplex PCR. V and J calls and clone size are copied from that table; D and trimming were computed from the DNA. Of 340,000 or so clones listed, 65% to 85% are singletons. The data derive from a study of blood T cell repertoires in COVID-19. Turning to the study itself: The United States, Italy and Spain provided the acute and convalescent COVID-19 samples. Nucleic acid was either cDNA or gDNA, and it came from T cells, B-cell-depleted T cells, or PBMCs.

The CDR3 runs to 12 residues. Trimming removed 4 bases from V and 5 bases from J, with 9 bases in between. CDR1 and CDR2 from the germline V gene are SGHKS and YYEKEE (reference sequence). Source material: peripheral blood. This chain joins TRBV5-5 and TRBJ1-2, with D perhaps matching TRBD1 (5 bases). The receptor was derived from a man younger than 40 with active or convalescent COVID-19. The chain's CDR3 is CASSAGTYGYTF. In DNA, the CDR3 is TGTGCCAGCAGCGCGGGGACTTATGGCTACACCTTC. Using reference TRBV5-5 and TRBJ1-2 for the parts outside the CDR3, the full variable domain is DAGVTQSPTHLIKTRGQQVTLRCSPISGHKSVSWYQQVLGQGPQFIFQYYEKEERGRGNFPDRFSARQFPNYSSELNVNALLLGDSALYLCASSAGTYGYTFGSGTRLTVV.